Given below is one T cell receptor beta chain in context. No antigen is known for it. These data originate in a study of shared clonotypes between healthy human individuals. Across the study: Two female and a few male donors aged 18 to 49 were enrolled.

Profiling relied on immunoSEQ multiplex PCR, and the TCRdb table lists in-frame clones only, not all of them. The repertoire holds fewer than 650,000 clones, about three quarters seen once, with 10% to 15% in the top ten. With 2 bases removed from V and 3 bases from J, the gap between germline ends came to 14 bases. The CDR3 spans 15 residues. Germline CDR1 GTSNPN, CDR2 SVGIG (reference sequence). General study results and limits: There were few donors, and this limited the genetic and exposure-history diversity represented.

The TCR originated in a woman in her forties in good health. Some clones in this sample may be carry-over from other donors' samples. Source material: PBMCs. This rearrangement joins TRBV30 to TRBJ1-3; no clear D gene. The CDR3 DNA sequence: TGTGCCTGGAGTATCCCTACCGGGGTTGGAAACACCATATATTTT. This translates into CAWSIPTGVGNTIYF.